This TCR beta chain stems from a study of T cells expressing NK-cell markers. Using the 5' RACE reads, TCRdb records one entry per CDR3 protein without DNA. Its table records hundreds of thousands of distinct CDR3 sequences. The V gene's germline CDR1 is SNHLY and CDR2 FYNNEI. This CDR3 is 11 amino acids long. The sequenced sample was blood T cells: a sorted CD56 or NKG2C T cell subset, CD4+ or CD8+ T cells, or bulk PBMC T cells (not recorded which). The chain recombines TRBV2 with TRBJ2-5. The TCR was taken from a woman between 18 and 75 years old in good health. CDR3 protein: CASNQIETQYF. Variable domain in full (rest from reference TRBV2 and TRBJ2-5): EPEVTQTPSHQVTQMGQEVILRCVPISNHLYFYWYRQILGQKVEFLVSFYNNEISEKSEIFDDQFSVERPDGSNFTLKIRSTKLEDSAMYFCASNQIETQYFGPGTRLLVL.